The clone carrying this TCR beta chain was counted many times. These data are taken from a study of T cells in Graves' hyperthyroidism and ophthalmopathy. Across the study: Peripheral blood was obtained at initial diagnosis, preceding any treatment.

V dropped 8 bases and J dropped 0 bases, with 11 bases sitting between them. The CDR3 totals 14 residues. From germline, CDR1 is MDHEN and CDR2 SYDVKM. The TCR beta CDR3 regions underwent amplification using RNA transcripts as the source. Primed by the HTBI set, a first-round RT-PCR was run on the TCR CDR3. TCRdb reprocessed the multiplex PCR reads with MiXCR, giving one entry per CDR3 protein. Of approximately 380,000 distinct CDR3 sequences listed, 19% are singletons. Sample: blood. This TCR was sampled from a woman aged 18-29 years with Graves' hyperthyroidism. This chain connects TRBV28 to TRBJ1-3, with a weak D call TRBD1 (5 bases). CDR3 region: CASRWGYSGNTIYF. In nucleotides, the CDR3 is TGTGCCAGCCGATGGGGGTACTCTGGAAACACCATATATTTT.